The clone carrying this T cell receptor (beta chain) was observed a few times. Antigen unknown. CDR1 is MNHEY and CDR2 is SMNVEV in the germline V gene (reference sequence). V was trimmed by 5 bases and J by 6 bases, leaving 16 bases between them. The CDR3 is made up of 14 amino acids. These data come from a study of beta chain features in type 1 diabetes. Study findings and constraints: Type 1 diabetes patients had fewer VDJ junction insertions and more deletions. Moderately but significantly shorter TCRB CDR3s were found in Type 1 diabetes patients in all four CD4+ subsets. A closer apparent resemblance between naive, central memory and Treg TCRB repertoires was seen in patients than in healthy donors.

TCRB transcripts that were expressed got sequenced, as all of the isolated RNA had been reverse transcribed. This table comes from immunoSEQ multiplex PCR, and its TCRdb copy is limited to in-frame clones, with some not included. The data show more than 550,000 clones, around 15% seen once. The sequence was obtained from a man aged 18 to 29 with type 1 diabetes. Sequences were obtained from naive CD4+ T cells from blood. The chain recombines TRBV27 with TRBJ1-2; D is possibly TRBD1 (6 bases). The CDR3 sequence is CASSRGQPLHGYTF. DNA of the CDR3: TGTGCCAGCAGTCGTGGACAGCCCCTACATGGCTACACCTTC.